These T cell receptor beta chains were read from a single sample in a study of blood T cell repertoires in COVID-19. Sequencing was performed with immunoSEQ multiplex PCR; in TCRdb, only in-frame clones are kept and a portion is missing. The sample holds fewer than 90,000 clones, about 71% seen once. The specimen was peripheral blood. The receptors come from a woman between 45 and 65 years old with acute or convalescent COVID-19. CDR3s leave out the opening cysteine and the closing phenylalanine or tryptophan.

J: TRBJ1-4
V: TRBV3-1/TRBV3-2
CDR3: ASSQSTNEKLF

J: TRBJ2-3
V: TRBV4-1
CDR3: ASSQKPAQGGPLDTQY

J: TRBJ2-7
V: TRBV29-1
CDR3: SVEGGPGGRSEQY

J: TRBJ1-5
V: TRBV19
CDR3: ASSMRPDQPQH

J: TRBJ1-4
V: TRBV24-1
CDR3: ATSDSGQGASNEKLF

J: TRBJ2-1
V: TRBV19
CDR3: ASSSTGTGRNEQF

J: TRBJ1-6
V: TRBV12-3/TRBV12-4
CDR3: ASSTGTSLH

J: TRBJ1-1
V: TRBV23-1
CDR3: ASSQKRDRVEDTEAF

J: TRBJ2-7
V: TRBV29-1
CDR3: SVEDNTGTYEQY

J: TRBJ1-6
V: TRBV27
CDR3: ASRTPGQGNSPLH

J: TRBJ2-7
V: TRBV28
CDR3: ASSFPPLHGQY

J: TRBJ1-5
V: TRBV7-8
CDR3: ASSSTAIGQPQH

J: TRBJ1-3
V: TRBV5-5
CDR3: ASSLVGLFGNTIY

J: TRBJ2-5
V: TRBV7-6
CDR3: ASSLSLARGQETQY

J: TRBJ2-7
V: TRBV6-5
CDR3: ASSPEDGRYEQY

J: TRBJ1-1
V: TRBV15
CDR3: ATSRDQQAAF

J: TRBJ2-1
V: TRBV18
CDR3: ASSPLGGVNEQF

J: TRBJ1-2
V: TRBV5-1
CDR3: ASSWGRSVLDGYT

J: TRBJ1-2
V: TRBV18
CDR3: ASSPNPDAGKGYT

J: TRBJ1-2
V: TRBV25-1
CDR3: ASSGRGGRFEGYT

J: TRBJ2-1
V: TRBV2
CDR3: ASSEGLFTNEQF

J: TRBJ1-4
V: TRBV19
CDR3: ASSTPRGNEKLF

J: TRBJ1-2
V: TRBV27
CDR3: ASSFGQGYGYT

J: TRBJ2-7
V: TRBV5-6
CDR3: ASSLGPGTGNEQY

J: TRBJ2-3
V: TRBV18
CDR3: ASSPTSQGDTQY

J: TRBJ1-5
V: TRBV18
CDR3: ASSPSGDGNQPQH

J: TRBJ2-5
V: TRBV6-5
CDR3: ASRGAQVETQY

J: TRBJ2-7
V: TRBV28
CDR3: ASSLPEESSYEQY

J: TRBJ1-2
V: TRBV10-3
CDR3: AISESSHHGYT

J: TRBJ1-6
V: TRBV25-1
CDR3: ASSVTGIYNSPLH

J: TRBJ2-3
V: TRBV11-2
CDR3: ASSSRPIAGANTDTQY

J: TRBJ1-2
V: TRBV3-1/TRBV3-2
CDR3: ASSKRTGAYGYT

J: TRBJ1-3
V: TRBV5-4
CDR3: ASSLRDSRFRPIY

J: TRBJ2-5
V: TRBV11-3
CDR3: ASSLSQQETQY

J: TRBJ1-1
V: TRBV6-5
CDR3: ASRRTENTEAF

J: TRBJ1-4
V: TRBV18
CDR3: ASSPGQTFQNEKLF

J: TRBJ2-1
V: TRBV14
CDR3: ASSPIMGTSASYNEQF

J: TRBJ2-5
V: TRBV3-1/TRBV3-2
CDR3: ASSRRVAGGRRGETQY

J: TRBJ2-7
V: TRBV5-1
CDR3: ASRTSGSSEQY

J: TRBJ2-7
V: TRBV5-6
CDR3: ASRSTGTYEQY

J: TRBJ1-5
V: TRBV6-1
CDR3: ASSASSQGGNQPQH

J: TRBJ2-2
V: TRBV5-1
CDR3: ASSRGSGQVFGELF